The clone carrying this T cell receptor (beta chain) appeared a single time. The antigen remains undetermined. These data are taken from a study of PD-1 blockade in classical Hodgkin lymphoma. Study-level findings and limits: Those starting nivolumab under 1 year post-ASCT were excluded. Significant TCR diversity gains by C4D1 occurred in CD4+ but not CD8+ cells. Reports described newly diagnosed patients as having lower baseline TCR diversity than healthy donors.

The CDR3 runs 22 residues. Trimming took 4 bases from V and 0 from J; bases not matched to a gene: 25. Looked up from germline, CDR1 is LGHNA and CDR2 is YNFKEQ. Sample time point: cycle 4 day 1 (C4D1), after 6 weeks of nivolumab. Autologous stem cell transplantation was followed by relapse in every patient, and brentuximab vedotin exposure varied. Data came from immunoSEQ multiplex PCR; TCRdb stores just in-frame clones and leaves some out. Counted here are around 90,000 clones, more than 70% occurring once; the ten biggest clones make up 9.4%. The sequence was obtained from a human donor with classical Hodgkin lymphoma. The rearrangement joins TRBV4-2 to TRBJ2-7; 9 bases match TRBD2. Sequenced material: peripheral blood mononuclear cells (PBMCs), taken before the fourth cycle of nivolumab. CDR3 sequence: CASSLTLQASGTPKLSSYEQYF. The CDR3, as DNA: TGTGCCAGCAGCCTTACCCTCCAGGCTAGCGGGACTCCAAAACTTAGCTCCTACGAGCAGTACTTC.